What follows describes a single T cell receptor beta chain. This specimen comes from a study of blood T cell repertoires in COVID-19. Study background: T cells, B-cell-depleted T cells, or PBMCs provided the cDNA or gDNA that served as material.

This table comes from immunoSEQ multiplex PCR, and its TCRdb copy is limited to in-frame clones, with some not included. The repertoire holds around 290,000 clones, with around 86% as singletons. The cohort comprised adults aged roughly 18 to 100 years residing in approximately 25 US areas. Participant reports of clinical history set cohort assignment. The CDR3 loop spans 15 amino acids. Looked up from germline, CDR1 is SGHNT and CDR2 is YENEEA. Trimming took off 1 base at V and 4 bases at J, with 11 bases between the two ends. The chain employs TRBV11-3 and TRBJ2-1; D not certain. The sequence was obtained from a woman between 18 and 30 years old who had recovered from COVID-19. Sequencing input: PBMCs or T cells enriched from blood (not recorded which). CDR3 region: CASSLGVRLYNEQFF. The CDR3 region has the DNA TGTGCCAGCAGCTTAGGGGTCAGGCTTTACAATGAGCAGTTCTTC.